This TCR beta chain was identified during a study of T cell repertoires in ileal Crohn's disease. As to time point: neoterminal ileum biopsy at postoperative endoscopy, about 6 months after surgery. Trimming removed 2 bases from V and 1 base from J, with 17 bases in between. Germline values: CDR1 GTSNPN, CDR2 SVGIG (reference sequence). CDR3 length: 16 residues. Method: immunoSEQ multiplex PCR; TCRdb's copy keeps in-frame clones and lacks some. The sample has approximately 19,000 clones, roughly 72% seen once. Concerning this clone: Its antigen is still unknown.

Notes on the study in general: Compared with non-smokers, active smokers at surgery showed more clonal expansions.

The V call is TRBV30, the J call TRBJ1-1, with a weak D call TRBD1 (6 bases). This receptor was taken from an adult with Crohn's disease. Sequencing input: ileal tissue. CDR3 residues: CAWSRWGGDGNTEAFF. The CDR3 nucleotides read TGTGCCTGGAGTAGATGGGGGGGCGATGGGAACACTGAAGCTTTCTTT.